Below are 26 T cell receptor beta chains sequenced from a single sample in a study of TIL therapy for anti-PD-1-resistant metastatic lung cancer. This sample's time point: pre-treatment sample, taken before nivolumab and TIL therapy. Pleural nodules or supraclavicular lymph nodes made up most of the excised metastases sampled. The immunoSEQ assay was v3. Method: immunoSEQ multiplex PCR; TCRdb's copy keeps in-frame clones and lacks some. This table has about 12,000 clones, roughly 50% appearing once. The specimen was tumor tissue, collected at baseline. These receptor sequences come from a person aged 25 to 80 with non-small cell lung cancer.

This clone is classed as medium-sized. J is TRBJ2-7 and V is TRBV6-5; 11 positions agree with TRBD1. Unmatched junction bases numbered 6, after V lost 6 bases and J lost 2 bases. The CDR3 sequence is 15 residues long. Germline CDR1 is MNHEY and CDR2 is SVGAGI. This CDR3 is CASRAGTGGPYEQYF. For the CDR3, the DNA is TGTGCCAGCAGGGCCGGGACAGGGGGGCCCTACGAGCAGTACTTC.

This chain joins TRBV5-1 and TRBJ2-1; 13 bases are shared with TRBD2. V lost 1 base to trimming and J lost 4 bases; unmatched junction nucleotides: 2. The CDR3 contains 16 residues. Per the germline V gene, CDR1 is SGHRS and CDR2 is YFSETQ. This chain's CDR3 is CASSLMGLAGYNEQFF. CDR3 DNA: TGCGCCAGCAGCTTGATGGGACTAGCGGGATACAATGAGCAGTTCTTC.

The chain is built from TRBV18 and TRBJ2-1, with D perhaps matching TRBD2 (6 bases). The CDR3 has 14 residues. Trimming shortened V by 2 bases and J by 8 bases, and 13 bases separated the two germline ends. The V gene's germline CDR1 is KGHSH and CDR2 LQKENI. CDR3 nucleotides: TGTGCCAGCTCACCAGAGGGGAGGTTAGATGAGCAGTTCTTC. This codes for CASSPEGRLDEQFF.

The chain joins TRBV10-2 to TRBJ2-5; perhaps TRBD2 as D (5 bases). The V end lost 3 bases, the J end lost 5 bases, and 10 bases lay between the germline ends. The CDR3 runs 13 residues. CDR1 is WSHSY, CDR2 SAAADI, per germline. In DNA, the CDR3 is TGCGCCAGCAGTGATCTAGCCCGGGAGACCCAGTACTTC. This translates into CASSDLARETQYF.

This clone has a single count. The genes are TRBV7-2 and TRBJ2-1; D remains unclear. The germline V gene encodes CDR1 SGHTA and CDR2 FQGNSA. The CDR3 loop spans 15 amino acids. Between the trimmed V and J ends, which lost 5 bases and 4 bases, there was a span of 15 bases. The CDR3, as DNA: TGTGCCAGCAGCCCCCCCGGAATAGCTTACAATGAGCAGTTCTTC. Translating gives CASSPPGIAYNEQFF.

The CDR3 here is CASSEEGETQYF. The CDR3 DNA reads as TGTGCCAGCAGTGAAGAGGGAGAGACCCAGTACTTC. The J gene is TRBJ2-5, the V gene TRBV2; no firm D call. V shed 1 base and J shed 4 bases, with 4 bases lying between them. There are 12 residues in the CDR3. Germline V CDR1 and CDR2: SNHLY, FYNNEI.

This clone was counted only a few times. The V and J genes are TRBV18 and TRBJ2-1; the D gene is possibly TRBD2 (5 bases). The CDR3 contains 16 residues. Germline V gives CDR1 KGHSH, CDR2 LQKENI. V shed 3 bases and J shed 8 bases, with 20 bases lying between them. CDR3 nucleotides: TGTGCCAGCTCACCGTCGGACTGGGTCGGATTCGATGAGCAGTTCTTC. Translation gives CASSPSDWVGFDEQFF.

This clone came up a few times. The chain links TRBV20-1 to TRBJ1-6; no clear D gene. The V and J ends lost 6 bases and 7 bases respectively, with 16 bases between them. The CDR3 runs 14 residues. CDR1 and CDR2 (germline): DFQATT, SNEGSKA (reference sequence). The CDR3 DNA is TGCAGTGCGAGTGCGGGGAGGATGAATTCACCCCTCCACTTT. As protein: CSASAGRMNSPLHF.

V gene TRBV28 combines with J gene TRBJ1-5; no clear D. Germline CDR1 is MDHEN and CDR2 is SYDVKM. CDR3 size: 12 residues. The germline V and J ends were trimmed by 6 bases and 4 bases, with 7 bases remaining between them. DNA of the CDR3: TGTGCCAGCAGGTCGGAAAATCAGCCCCAGCATTTT. Translation gives CASRSENQPQHF.

V is TRBV28 and J is TRBJ1-4, with D tentatively TRBD1 (5 bases). CDR1 and CDR2 (germline): MDHEN, SYDVKM. The V and J ends lost 2 bases and 6 bases respectively, with 25 bases between them. The CDR3 covers 19 residues. The CDR3 loop reads CASSLRQGELTLPDEKLFF. CDR3 in DNA: TGTGCCAGCAGTTTAAGGCAGGGCGAACTGACCCTTCCAGATGAAAAACTGTTTTTT.

This chain links TRBV11-2 with TRBJ2-7; D not certain. V was clipped by 4 bases and J by 1 base, with 11 bases between them. The CDR3 sequence is 14 residues long. Per germline, CDR1 SGHAT and CDR2 FQNNGV. The CDR3 bases are TGTGCCAGCAGCTCCCCGGCCGGTTCCTACGAGCAGTACTTC. Amino acids: CASSSPAGSYEQYF.

This clone came up a few times. J is TRBJ1-1 and V is TRBV3-1 (or the pseudogene TRBV3-2); D is undetermined. The CDR3 runs to 14 residues. Germline CDR1 reads LGHDT; CDR2 reads YNNKEL (reference sequence). The V and J ends lost 5 bases and 3 bases respectively, with 13 bases between them. The CDR3 coding sequence is TGTGCCAGCAGCGGACGAGTGAGGGACACTGAAGCTTTCTTT. This sequence encodes CASSGRVRDTEAFF.

This chain links TRBV6-1 with TRBJ1-1, with D perhaps TRBD1 (5 bases). The V end was cut by 2 bases, the J end by 1 base, with 11 bases between. This CDR3 has 15 residues. CDR1 and CDR2 from the germline V gene are MNHNS and SASEGT. CDR3 sequence reads: CASSEMQGGNTEAFF. CDR3 nucleotides: TGTGCCAGCAGTGAAATGCAGGGCGGGAACACTGAAGCTTTCTTT.

The chain is built from TRBV5-1 and TRBJ1-1; D not resolved. Germline CDR1 SGHRS, CDR2 YFSETQ. The V gene lost 0 bases and the J gene lost 1 base, with 7 bases spanning the gap. The CDR3 runs to 14 residues. CDR3 DNA: TGCGCCAGCAGCTTGGCCGCAGGGAACACTGAAGCTTTCTTT. This encodes CASSLAAGNTEAFF.

The chain uses TRBV7-2 and TRBJ2-5, with D tentatively TRBD1 (5 bases). The CDR3 is 14 residues long. The germline V gene has CDR1 SGHTA and CDR2 FQGNSA. V lost 0 bases, J lost 5 bases, and 10 bases lay in between. The CDR3 region is CASSLASGKETQYF. CDR3 sequence (DNA): TGTGCCAGCAGCTTAGCGTCAGGGAAGGAGACCCAGTACTTC.

This clone was counted only a few times. The gene calls are TRBV4-1 and TRBJ2-7; the D gene is possibly TRBD2 (5 bases). The CDR3 length is 14 residues. V was cut by 4 bases and J by 3 bases, with 13 bases left in between. Germline CDR1 and CDR2: MGHRA and YSYEKL. CDR3 nucleotide sequence: TGCGCCAGCAGCCCCGGCGGCGGAGGCTACGAGCAGTACTTC. It yields the protein CASSPGGGGYEQYF.

V usage is TRBV11-2 and J usage is TRBJ2-3; D uncertain. CDR1 and CDR2 (germline): SGHAT, FQNNGV. V lost 5 bases to trimming and J lost 0 bases, with 9 bases between them. The CDR3 totals 14 residues. This CDR3 reads CASSPSLSTDTQYF. DNA of the CDR3: TGTGCCAGCAGCCCATCTCTTAGCACAGATACGCAGTATTTT.

This chain joins TRBV4-1 and TRBJ2-1; 7 bases are a match to TRBD2. The CDR3 totals 19 residues. The germline CDR1 and CDR2 sequences are MGHRA and YSYEKL. Losses at the gene ends were 1 base for V and 0 bases for J; bases not matched to a gene: 12. CDR3 sequence reads: CASSQGILRRTSSYNEQFF. CDR3 nucleotide sequence: TGCGCCAGCAGCCAAGGAATTTTACGAAGGACTAGCTCCTACAATGAGCAGTTCTTC.

This rearrangement joins TRBV19 to TRBJ2-1; D is perhaps TRBD1 or TRBD2 (5 bases each). From germline, CDR1 is LNHDA and CDR2 SQIVND (reference sequence). The CDR3 loop spans 11 amino acids. The V and J ends lost 3 bases and 15 bases respectively, with 12 bases between them. The CDR3 sequence is CASSMFGTPFF. The CDR3 bases are TGTGCCAGTAGTATGTTCGGGACCCCGTTCTTC.

This clone was seen only a few times. Here the CDR3 DNA reads TGCGCCAGCACTTTAGCGGGGGGTTACAATGAGCAGTTCTTC. Translated: CASTLAGGYNEQFF. The chain has TRBV5-1 and TRBJ2-1, with 10 bases lining up with TRBD2. V lost 6 bases and J lost 4; bases outside the gene matches: 4. The CDR3 is 14 residues long. CDR1 is SGHRS and CDR2 is YFSETQ in the germline V gene.

This clone was counted a single time. The V gene is TRBV6-5, the J gene TRBJ2-1; 7 bases map to TRBD1. Unmatched junction bases numbered 10, after V lost 7 bases and J lost 10 bases. CDR1 and CDR2 (germline): MNHEY, SVGAGI. The length of the CDR3 is 13 residues. CDR3 sequence: CASTTNRGGEQFF. The CDR3 DNA reads TGTGCCAGCACTACAAACAGGGGCGGGGAGCAGTTCTTC.

The gene calls are TRBV19 and TRBJ1-1; D may be TRBD1 (6 bases). The CDR3 length is 16 residues. Germline loops: CDR1 LNHDA, CDR2 SQIVND (reference sequence). V dropped 5 bases and J dropped 0 bases, with 16 bases sitting between them. CDR3 loop: CASSALGGVLNTEAFF. The CDR3 nucleotides are TGTGCCAGTAGTGCTTTGGGGGGCGTCTTGAACACTGAAGCTTTCTTT. Looking up the rest from reference TRBV19 and TRBJ1-1 gives the full variable domain: DGGITQSPKYLFRKEGQNVTLSCEQNLNHDAMYWYRQDPGQGLRLIYYSQIVNDFQKGDIAEGYSVSREKKESFPLTVTSAQKNPTAFYLCASSALGGVLNTEAFFGQGTRLTVV.

This clone is termed medium-sized. The chain has TRBV10-2 and TRBJ2-1; D may correspond to TRBD1 or TRBD2 (5 bases each). The CDR3 runs 18 residues. The V end was cut by 0 bases, the J end by 0 bases, with 15 bases between. Germline V gives CDR1 WSHSY, CDR2 SAAADI. This chain's CDR3 is CASSESKRGRSSYNEQFF. CDR3 coding DNA: TGCGCCAGCAGTGAGTCCAAGAGGGGCAGGAGCTCCTACAATGAGCAGTTCTTC.

With respect to this clone: Additional DNA sequences in this sample encode the identical CDR3. V usage is TRBV5-4 and J usage is TRBJ2-3, with D unclear. V was shortened by 0 bases and J by 2 bases, with 10 bases between the two germline ends. The CDR3 has 15 amino acids. Germline assignment: CDR1 SGHNT and CDR2 YYREEE (reference sequence). CDR3 in amino acids: CASSLDGGSTDTQYF. CDR3 bases: TGTGCCAGCAGCTTGGACGGTGGGTCCACAGATACGCAGTATTTT.

The chain carries TRBV5-1 and TRBJ1-1; possible D gene TRBD1, 6 bases. V was cut by 5 bases and J by 10 bases, with 18 bases left in between. Germline CDR1 SGHRS, CDR2 YFSETQ. CDR3 size: 13 residues. As DNA, the CDR3 is TGCGCCAGCAGATCCGAGACAGGCCCTGGAGCTTTCTTT. It specifies CASRSETGPGAFF.

The rearrangement uses TRBV12-5 and TRBJ2-7; 7 bases are shared with TRBD2. The CDR3 is made up of 19 amino acids. Looked up from germline, CDR1 is LGHNT and CDR2 is FRNRAP. The V and J ends lost 2 bases and 1 base, in that order; junction bases with no gene match: 17. The chain's CDR3 is CASGLQYTSGGVSSYEQYF. The CDR3 DNA sequence: TGTGCTAGTGGTTTGCAATATACCTCTGGGGGGGTCTCTTCCTACGAGCAGTACTTC. Together with reference TRBV12-5 and TRBJ2-7, the CDR3 gives the full variable domain: DARVTQTPRHKVTEMGQEVTMRCQPILGHNTVFWYRQTMMQGLELLAYFRNRAPLDDSGMPKDRFSAEMPDATLATLKIQPSEPRDSAVYFCASGLQYTSGGVSSYEQYFGPGTRLTVT.